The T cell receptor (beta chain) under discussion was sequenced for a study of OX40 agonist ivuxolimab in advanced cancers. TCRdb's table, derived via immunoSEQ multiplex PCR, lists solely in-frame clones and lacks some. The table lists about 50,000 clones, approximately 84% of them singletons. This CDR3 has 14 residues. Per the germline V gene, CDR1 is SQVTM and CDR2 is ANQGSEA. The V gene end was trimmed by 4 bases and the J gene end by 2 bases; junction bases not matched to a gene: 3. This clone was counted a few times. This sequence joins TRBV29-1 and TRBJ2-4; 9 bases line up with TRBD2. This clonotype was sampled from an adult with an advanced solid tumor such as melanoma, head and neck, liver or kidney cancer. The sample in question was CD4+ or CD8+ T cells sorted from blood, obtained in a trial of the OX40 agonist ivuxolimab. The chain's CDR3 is CSVGAGGTKNIQYF. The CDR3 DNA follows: TGCAGCGTTGGAGCGGGAGGAACCAAAAACATTCAGTACTTC.